These T cell receptor beta chains were read from a single sample in a study of shared clonotypes between healthy human individuals. Using immunoSEQ multiplex PCR, the repertoire was profiled, and TCRdb retains in-frame clones only, with some absent. Of more than 2 million clones in the sample, just over 90% were seen once. Material: naive CD8+ T cells from PBMCs. All receptors derive from a man in his late teens or twenties in good health. Some clones in this sample may be carry-over from other donors' samples. CDR3s include the opening cysteine and the closing phenylalanine or tryptophan. The order of the fields is V gene, D gene, clone size, J gene, CDR3 protein, CDR3 DNA. The D gene is left open where the match is weak. Clone size appears in some rows only: once, few, many, or a class for an expanded clone.

v_gene: TRBV5-1
d_gene: NA
abundance: once
j_gene: TRBJ2-7
CDR3aa: CASSKGTVAYEQYF
CDR3nt: TGCGCCAGCAGCAAGGGGACCGTTGCCTACGAGCAGTACTTC

v_gene: TRBV5-3
d_gene: TRBD2
abundance: NA
j_gene: TRBJ2-7
CDR3aa: CARSSGPGTSGRNSYEQYF
CDR3nt: TGTGCCAGAAGCTCGGGACCCGGGACTAGCGGGAGGAACTCCTACGAGCAGTACTTC

v_gene: TRBV7-9
d_gene: TRBD1
abundance: NA
j_gene: TRBJ2-7
CDR3aa: CASSLGGQITYEQYF
CDR3nt: TGTGCCAGCAGCTTAGGGGGACAGATAACCTACGAGCAGTACTTC

v_gene: TRBV10-3
d_gene: TRBD2
abundance: once
j_gene: TRBJ2-1
CDR3aa: CAITQGASGYNEQFF
CDR3nt: TGTGCCATCACCCAAGGGGCTAGCGGCTACAATGAGCAGTTCTTC

v_gene: TRBV4-1
d_gene: NA
abundance: NA
j_gene: TRBJ2-1
CDR3aa: CASSPGGSRFEQFF
CDR3nt: TGCGCCAGCAGCCCCGGTGGCAGCCGGTTTGAGCAGTTCTTC

v_gene: TRBV19
d_gene: NA
abundance: NA
j_gene: TRBJ1-5
CDR3aa: CATQSKGIGQPQHF
CDR3nt: TGTGCCACTCAATCCAAGGGGATAGGTCAGCCCCAGCATTTT

v_gene: TRBV27
d_gene: NA
abundance: NA
j_gene: TRBJ1-1
CDR3aa: CASRLGGRGTEAFF
CDR3nt: TGTGCCAGCAGGCTCGGTGGCAGGGGTACTGAAGCTTTCTTT

v_gene: TRBV10-3
d_gene: TRBD2
abundance: NA
j_gene: TRBJ2-3
CDR3aa: CAISGRLAGSSSTDTQYF
CDR3nt: TGTGCCATCAGTGGGAGGCTAGCGGGGTCATCTAGCACAGATACGCAGTATTTT

v_gene: TRBV2
d_gene: NA
abundance: NA
j_gene: TRBJ2-7
CDR3aa: CASGTAYEQYF
CDR3nt: TGTGCCAGCGGAACGGCCTACGAGCAGTACTTC

v_gene: TRBV27
d_gene: NA
abundance: NA
j_gene: TRBJ1-2
CDR3aa: CASSFRGALGGYTF
CDR3nt: TGTGCCAGCAGTTTTCGGGGCGCTCTAGGAGGCTACACCTTC

v_gene: TRBV9
d_gene: TRBD2
abundance: NA
j_gene: TRBJ2-7
CDR3aa: CASSAAGNAYEQYF
CDR3nt: TGTGCCAGCAGCGCAGCGGGAAACGCCTACGAGCAGTACTTC

v_gene: TRBV19
d_gene: TRBD1
abundance: NA
j_gene: TRBJ1-1
CDR3aa: CASFPGQGEAEAFF
CDR3nt: TGTGCCAGTTTCCCGGGACAGGGAGAGGCTGAAGCTTTCTTT

v_gene: TRBV7-3
d_gene: TRBD2
abundance: NA
j_gene: TRBJ2-1
CDR3aa: CASSLIGLAGTDEQFF
CDR3nt: TGTGCCAGCAGCTTAATCGGACTAGCGGGAACCGATGAGCAGTTCTTC

v_gene: TRBV4-3
d_gene: NA
abundance: NA
j_gene: TRBJ1-1
CDR3aa: CASSPSSTSRTEAFF
CDR3nt: TGCGCCAGCAGCCCATCCTCTACATCTCGCACTGAAGCTTTCTTT

v_gene: TRBV9
d_gene: TRBD1
abundance: NA
j_gene: TRBJ2-2
CDR3aa: CASSVGHRGRTNTGELFF
CDR3nt: TGTGCCAGCAGCGTAGGACACAGGGGGCGGACGAACACCGGGGAGCTGTTTTTT